This TCR beta chain emerged from a study of cytotoxic CD8 clonotypes in ibrutinib-treated CLL. Turning to the study itself: Overall, 25 or so responses were partial and 2 complete; following median roughly 70 months, roughly 14 patients stayed remitted and some 12 progressed. The study recorded mean values of approximately 260,000 productive templates and 94,082 productive rearrangements per sample.

Trimming took 1 base from V and 6 from J; bases not matched to a gene: 2. Germline V gives CDR1 MGHRA, CDR2 YSYEKL. This CDR3 spans 13 amino acids. Measured with immunoSEQ multiplex PCR; TCRdb has only the in-frame clones, and not every one. Seen here are 300,000 or so clones, roughly 67% observed once, and the top ten hold roughly 6.7%. Overall study results and limits: Baseline clonality, above age-matched healthy donor levels, tracked circulating CD8+ T-cell counts.

Library input was around 1.9 micrograms of DNA from cryopreserved PBMCs. A remark on this clone: Its antigen remains unidentified.

The sequences come from PBMCs, collected after 36 months of ibrutinib treatment. The V call is TRBV4-1, the J call TRBJ2-7; 8 nucleotides line up with TRBD1. The TCR comes from a human donor with chronic lymphocytic leukemia. CDR3 coding DNA: TGCGCCAGCAGCCAAGGACAGGGGCCCGAGCAGTACTTC. Translating gives CASSQGQGPEQYF.